The 19 T cell receptor beta chains reported below all come from one sample, sequenced in a study of graft-versus-host responses after intestinal transplantation. Produced via immunoSEQ multiplex PCR; TCRdb's table is partial and in-frame only. Here the sample spans 7,300 or so clones, over 75% being singletons. The sample was PBMCs, taken nearly 85 days after transplant. Receptor source: a human patient who received an intestinal transplant, so some T cells may come from the graft donor.

The V call is TRBV5-1, the J call TRBJ2-7; 13 positions match TRBD2. The CDR3 extends over 17 amino acids. Germline V gene lookup returns CDR1 SGHRS and CDR2 YFSETQ. V lost 4 bases, J lost 3 bases, and 10 bases stayed unmatched. CDR3 protein: CASSHGLAGDLLYEQYF. The DNA for the CDR3 is TGCGCCAGCAGCCACGGACTAGCGGGGGATCTCCTCTACGAGCAGTACTTC.

J is TRBJ1-5 and V is TRBV19, with 7 positions matching TRBD1. The ends lost 7 bases at V and 4 bases at J; junction bases unmatched: 10. CDR3 size: 15 residues. CDR1 and CDR2 from the germline V gene are LNHDA and SQIVND (reference sequence). CDR3 residues: CASTPGQVWNQPQHF. DNA of the CDR3: TGTGCCAGTACCCCCGGACAGGTTTGGAATCAGCCCCAGCATTTT.

The rearrangement uses TRBV7-8 and TRBJ2-7; D is unclear. The CDR3 covers 12 residues. Germline V gene lookup returns CDR1 SGHVS and CDR2 FQNEAQ. V lost 3 bases to trimming and J lost 5 bases, with 8 bases between them. The CDR3 here is CASSLDWDEQYF. The CDR3 nucleotides are TGTGCCAGCAGCTTGGATTGGGACGAGCAGTACTTC.

The CDR3 loop is CASSPHRGYSPLHF. The CDR3, as DNA: TGTGCCAGCAGCCCACACAGGGGGTATTCACCCCTCCACTTT. The rearrangement uses TRBV27 and TRBJ1-6; TRBD1 matches at 8 bases. Germline V gene lookup returns CDR1 MNHEY and CDR2 SMNVEV (reference sequence). The CDR3 is made up of 14 amino acids. The trim removed 6 bases at V and 8 bases at J, leaving 6 bases unmatched.

The chain employs TRBV10-3 and TRBJ2-5, with 10 bases aligning to TRBD2. Germline CDR1 is ENHRY and CDR2 is SYGVKD. Trimming removed 10 bases from V and 3 bases from J; junction bases left unmatched: 5. The CDR3 contains 13 residues. DNA for the CDR3: TGTGCCACCCTAGCGGGGGCGAAAGAGACCCAGTACTTC. Translating gives CATLAGAKETQYF.

The gene calls are TRBV5-1 and TRBJ1-2; D gene unclear. The CDR3 spans 15 residues. Germline CDR1 SGHRS, CDR2 YFSETQ. Trimming left V 4 bases short and J 6 bases short, with 19 bases between. The CDR3 coding sequence is TGCGCCAGCAGCGAGGGTGGCCTCACGGCCAATGGCTACACCTTC. This codes for CASSEGGLTANGYTF.

This chain joins TRBV5-6 and TRBJ1-4, with D possibly matching TRBD1 (5 bases). The V end was cut by 0 bases, the J end by 4 bases, with 13 bases between. The CDR3 has 16 residues. Germline V gene sequence: CDR1 SGHDT, CDR2 YYEEEE. The chain's CDR3 is CASSLAGGQLNEKLFF. The DNA for the CDR3 is TGTGCCAGCAGCTTGGCCGGAGGACAACTTAATGAAAAACTGTTTTTT.

The chain carries TRBV6-5 and TRBJ2-3; no definite D call. Germline V gene lookup returns CDR1 MNHEY and CDR2 SVGAGI. This CDR3 has 15 residues. V gave up 0 bases and J gave up 0 bases, with 7 bases separating them. The CDR3 DNA reads as TGTGCCAGCAGTTACTCGGTCAGGAGCACAGATACGCAGTATTTT. Translating gives CASSYSVRSTDTQYF.

This chain links TRBV2 with TRBJ2-3; no clear D. The V gene lost 7 bases and the J gene lost 2 bases, with 10 bases spanning the gap. Germline CDR1 is SNHLY and CDR2 is FYNNEI. This CDR3 is built from 13 residues. This CDR3 is CASIGRITDTQYF. CDR3 DNA: TGTGCCAGCATCGGCAGGATCACAGATACGCAGTATTTT.

The chain carries TRBV5-1 and TRBJ1-1; D might be TRBD1 (5 bases). Germline assignment: CDR1 SGHRS and CDR2 YFSETQ. This CDR3 region has 12 residues. V was pared by 4 bases and J by 10 bases, with 14 bases between. As DNA, the CDR3 is TGCGCCAGCAGCCTCCTGGGGGAGGGAGCTTTCTTT. This codes for CASSLLGEGAFF.

In nucleotides, the CDR3 is TGTGCCACCTGGGCGGGGGAGCTGTTTTTT. Its protein product is CATWAGELFF. This chain uses TRBV19 with TRBJ2-2; D is ambiguous. CDR1 is LNHDA and CDR2 is SQIVND in the germline V gene (reference sequence). Deletions cut 10 bases from V and 8 bases from J, with 8 bases between. The CDR3 length is 10 residues.

The V call is TRBV28, the J call TRBJ2-3; D might be TRBD2 (5 bases). This CDR3 has 13 amino acids. V was pared by 7 bases and J by 3 bases, with 11 bases between. Germline V lookup: CDR1 MDHEN, CDR2 SYDVKM. CDR3 sequence: CASISTGTDTQYF. The CDR3 nucleotides are TGTGCCAGCATCTCAACGGGGACAGATACGCAGTATTTT. The full variable domain, completed using reference TRBV28 and TRBJ2-3, is DVKVTQSSRYLVKRTGEKVFLECVQDMDHENMFWYRQDPGLGLRLIYFSYDVKMKEKGDIPEGYSVSREKKERFSLILESASTNQTSMYLCASISTGTDTQYFGPGTRLTVL.

V usage is TRBV7-9 and J usage is TRBJ1-2; unclear D gene. The length of the CDR3 is 12 residues. Germline CDR1 is SEHNR and CDR2 is FQNEAQ (reference sequence). The V gene lost 5 bases and the J gene lost 6 bases, with 10 bases spanning the gap. CDR3 sequence (DNA): TGTGCCAGCAGCGGTGGGCAGAATGGCTACACCTTC. It translates to CASSGGQNGYTF.

The chain carries TRBV11-3 and TRBJ2-3; TRBD2 matches 7 bases. The V and J ends lost 1 base and 2 bases, in that order; junction bases with no gene match: 3. Per the germline V gene, CDR1 is SGHNT and CDR2 is YENEEA. The CDR3 has 15 residues. The CDR3 loop is CASSLGRGDTDTQYF. The DNA for the CDR3 is TGTGCCAGCAGCTTAGGACGGGGGGACACAGATACGCAGTATTTT.

The V call is TRBV6-5, the J call TRBJ1-3; 7 nucleotides match TRBD1. The germline V gene has CDR1 MNHEY and CDR2 SVGAGI. The CDR3 is 15 amino acids. V shed 2 bases and J 0 bases; nucleotides not matched to a gene: 1. CDR3 nucleotide sequence: TGTGCCAGCAGTTACCAGGGGGTCTCTGGAAACACCATATATTTT. Amino acid sequence: CASSYQGVSGNTIYF.

The chain couples TRBV27 to TRBJ1-2; D is possibly TRBD1 (5 bases). The CDR3 is 13 amino acids. CDR1 and CDR2 (germline): MNHEY, SMNVEV (reference sequence). V gave up 3 bases and J gave up 2 bases, with 7 bases separating them. The CDR3 spells CASSFRQNYGYTF. CDR3 coding DNA: TGTGCCAGCAGTTTTCGACAGAACTATGGCTACACCTTC.

The gene calls are TRBV5-4 and TRBJ2-1, with D unclear. The ends were cut back, 3 bases at V and 8 bases at J, with 9 bases in the middle. Germline CDR1 SGHNT, CDR2 YYREEE (reference sequence). CDR3 length: 12 residues. The DNA for the CDR3 is TGTGCCAGCAGCTCTAACTTAGATGAGCAGTTCTTC. Amino acids: CASSSNLDEQFF.

This sequence joins TRBV7-3 and TRBJ2-1; 10 bases map to TRBD1. Germline lookup yields CDR1 SGHTA and CDR2 FQGTGA. V dropped 5 bases and J dropped 5; count of bases not matched to a gene: 12. The CDR3 has 17 amino acids. CDR3 loop: CASSPLSGTGVHNEQFF. The CDR3 nucleotides read TGTGCCAGCAGCCCGTTGTCCGGGACAGGGGTTCACAATGAGCAGTTCTTC.

The sample holds one count of this clone. The chain combines TRBV6-5 with TRBJ2-5; TRBD2 matches at 9 bases. V lost 2 bases, J lost 4 bases, and 5 bases stayed unmatched. CDR1 is MNHEY and CDR2 is SVGAGI in the germline V gene. The length of the CDR3 is 15 residues. CDR3 DNA: TGTGCCAGCAGTTACACTAGCGGGTCGGGAGAGACCCAGTACTTC. Translating gives CASSYTSGSGETQYF.